This TCR beta chain was recorded in a study of control samples from healthy donors and cancer patients. This CDR3 has 15 residues. J was trimmed by 2 bases and V by 6 bases; bases with no gene match: 9. Per germline, CDR1 LNHDA and CDR2 SQIVND (reference sequence). Clones were sequenced by immunoSEQ multiplex PCR, and TCRdb holds only the in-frame ones, with some missing. The sample lists about 160,000 clones; around 93% were seen once. Sequenced material: blood. This rearrangement joins TRBV19 to TRBJ1-1; 7 positions agree with TRBD1. The origin of this receptor is a woman aged 55-75 years in good health. CDR3 loop: CASSGRQGGNTEAFF. The CDR3 DNA is TGTGCCAGTAGCGGCCGACAGGGTGGAAACACTGAAGCTTTCTTT.